The T cell receptor (beta chain) under discussion was sequenced for a study of T cells in Graves' hyperthyroidism and ophthalmopathy. Notes on this clonotype: Its cognate antigen is unknown.

Uncontrolled infection, other autoimmune disease, pregnancy or lactation excluded patients. Researchers amplified the TCR beta CDR3 regions from RNA transcripts. The HTBI primer set drove a first-round RT-PCR of the TCR CDR3. TCRdb re-called the multiplex PCR reads through MiXCR, storing one row per CDR3 protein. Here the sample spans some 760,000 distinct CDR3 sequences, 12% to 15% being singletons. Germline assignment: CDR1 SGDLS and CDR2 YYNGEE. The CDR3 consists of 17 residues. The ends were cut back, 4 bases at V and 0 bases at J, with 19 bases in the middle. Whole-study findings and limits: Stable hyperthyroidism and ophthalmopathy were separated using 13 V-J signatures.

Sequences were obtained from blood. The source is a woman between 18 and 29 years old with Graves' hyperthyroidism. This chain uses TRBV9 with TRBJ2-5, with D maybe TRBD1 (6 bases). CDR3 coding DNA: TGTGCCAGCAGCTCCTCACAGGGAAATCAGTACCAAGAGACCCAGTACTTC. It yields the protein CASSSSQGNQYQETQYF.